The source of this T cell receptor beta chain is a study of shared clonotypes between healthy human individuals. Overall study findings and caveats: Estimated richness values were generally larger in naive subsets than in memory subsets. Rarefaction showed sorted-subset sequencing was incomplete despite large depth.

With respect to this clone: Its specificity is not known.

The germline V gene has CDR1 MNHNY and CDR2 SVGAGI (reference sequence). The V and J ends lost 2 bases and 8 bases respectively, with 12 bases between them. This CDR3 is built from 14 residues. Selected positively for CCR7 and CD45RO-negative, naive CD8 cells excluded terminally differentiated effector memory CD45RA+ cells. Libraries were prepared by immunoSEQ multiplex PCR; TCRdb keeps only in-frame clonotypes and omits some of them. This table has 600,000 or so clones, 95% to 98% appearing once. The sequence derives from a man under 40 in good health. Sequenced input: naive CD8+ T cells sorted from blood. The chain links TRBV6-6 to TRBJ1-4; no reliable D call. Here the CDR3 reads CASSYAAEGEKLFF. DNA for the CDR3: TGTGCCAGCAGTTACGCGGCAGAAGGCGAAAAACTGTTTTTT.